A single sample gave rise to the 2 T cell receptor beta chains below, sequenced in a study of blood T cell repertoires in COVID-19. Generated by immunoSEQ multiplex PCR, the TCRdb table keeps only in-frame clones and is missing some. The table shows about 140,000 clones, with over 80% occurring only once. Specimen: peripheral blood. Every receptor here comes from a young man with COVID-19, enrolled during active disease.

The V call is TRBV10-2, the J call TRBJ1-6; 7 bases line up with TRBD1. Losses at the gene ends were 0 bases for V and 9 bases for J; bases not matched to a gene: 5. CDR3 length equals 15 residues. Germline V gives CDR1 WSHSY, CDR2 SAAADI. The CDR3 bases are TGCGCCAGCAGTGAGTCAGGAGGGGGCCGTTCACCCCTCCACTTT. It encodes CASSESGGGRSPLHF.

The chain employs TRBV29-1 and TRBJ1-1; the D is unclear. Per the germline V gene, CDR1 is SQVTM and CDR2 is ANQGSEA. The ends were cut back, 4 bases at V and 0 bases at J, with 12 bases in the middle. The CDR3 runs to 14 residues. The CDR3 spells CSVGKGGVNTEAFF. The CDR3 DNA is TGCAGCGTTGGAAAGGGAGGAGTGAACACTGAAGCTTTCTTT.